There are many counts of the clone carrying this TCR beta chain. The target antigen is unknown. Documented time point: newly diagnosed GD, antithyroid drugs for less than 3 months. RNA extracted from PBMCs served as the sequencing template. This record belongs to a study of regulatory T cells in long-lasting Graves disease. Findings and limits, study-wide: Patients whose Graves' disease persisted exhibited lower TCR diversity than those newly diagnosed.

Germline V gives CDR1 SGHAT, CDR2 FQNNGV. The V end lost 5 bases, the J end lost 0 bases, and 11 bases lay between the germline ends. The CDR3 runs 14 residues. Library construction for TCR beta used iRepertoire HTBI primers and Arm-PCR of CDR3 regions. In the source study's methods: Looking across samples, the authors found 55 to 80 TRBV and 13 to 15 TRBJ segments. Using its own MiXCR run on the multiplex PCR reads, TCRdb lists one record per CDR3 protein. TCRdb, rather than the study authors, made the V and J calls. This table has around 480,000 distinct CDR3 sequences, 15% to 20% appearing once. These data were also filed under a second study, of T cells in Graves' hyperthyroidism and ophthalmopathy.

The chain has TRBV11-2 and TRBJ2-7; D unresolved. The source material was peripheral blood mononuclear cells (PBMCs), sampled at new diagnosis, from a patient treated with antithyroid drugs. This receptor was identified in a middle-aged woman with Graves disease. In nucleotides, the CDR3 is TGTGCCAGCAGCCTCCGGGCCACCTCCTACGAGCAGTACTTC. This translates into CASSLRATSYEQYF. The full variable domain, its missing parts supplied by reference TRBV11-2 and TRBJ2-7, is EAGVAQSPRYKIIEKRQSVAFWCNPISGHATLYWYQQILGQGPKLLIQFQNNGVVDDSQLPKDRFSAERLKGVDSTLKIQPAKLEDSAVYLCASSLRATSYEQYFGPGTRLTVT.